This TCR beta chain was documented in a study of T cell responses to AZD1222 COVID-19 vaccine. The study, taken as a whole, reports: Nearly half of the spike-specific TCRs reportedly recognize variant regions that carry no mutations. Distributed over spike, vaccine-associated CD4 TCRs predominated at 160-218 and 743-854.

Libraries were prepared by immunoSEQ multiplex PCR; TCRdb keeps only in-frame clonotypes and omits some of them. The profile shows around 95,000 clones, approximately 87% of them singletons. In regard to this clone: Its target is not known.

Trimming shortened V by 7 bases and J by 1 base, and 10 bases separated the two germline ends. This CDR3 is built from 13 residues. The sequence derives from an adult in good health. Here the sequenced sample was peripheral blood, taken on day 0 of MenACWY control vaccination. The rearrangement uses TRBV12-3 or TRBV12-4 and TRBJ1-1; the D is unclear. The chain's CDR3 is CASTMTENTEAFF. The DNA of the CDR3 is TGTGCCAGCACTATGACGGAGAACACTGAAGCTTTCTTT.